This T cell receptor beta chain was sequenced in a study of breast tumors, draining lymph nodes, adjacent tissues. Study observations and caveats: That most tumor T cells come from lymph nodes remained unproven. Luminal-like breast cancer showed significantly greater tumor-nontumor repertoire similarity than basal-like breast cancer did. The data were judged consistent with most tumor T cells coming from lymph node and expanding in tumor. Tumors had less TCR diversity than lymph nodes, more than nontumor tissue.

The CDR3 loop spans 16 amino acids. Germline CDR1 KGHSH, CDR2 LQKENI. Axillary draining lymph nodes of breast cancer patients supplied the node samples. A remark on this clonotype: The antigen is undetermined. A read error is possible here, since a much larger clone lies one base away.

Each CDR3 protein gets one entry after TCRdb re-called the multiplex PCR reads with MiXCR. The data contain under 110,000 distinct CDR3 sequences, approximately 28% of them seen just once; the ten biggest clones take up around 6%. Input material: axillary lymph node tissue. The sequence was collected from a female donor with breast cancer. Some clones in this sample may be carry-over from other donors' samples. The chain carries TRBV18 and TRBJ1-4; D is undetermined. The CDR3, as DNA: TGTGCCAGCTCACGACGTGCATCCACAACTAATGAAGAACTGTTTTTT. Protein product: CASSRRASTTNEELFF.